Each of the 2 T cell receptor beta chains below was sequenced from the same sample in a study of human T cells and chemical hapten exposure. TCRdb analysed the RACE reads with MiXCR anew, one entry per CDR3 protein. Of 80,000 to 100,000 distinct CDR3 sequences listed, about an eighth are singletons. As to time point: patch test 1, 2 weeks after DPC sensitization. Treatment meaning: therapeutic diphenylcyclopropenone sensitization with weekly scalp DPC. The sample was whole blood, taken in connection with sensitization to the hapten diphenylcyclopropenone (DPC). These receptors were obtained from a middle-aged woman with alopecia areata. Some clones in this sample may be carry-over from other donors' samples.

This clonotype was picked up a small number of times. The chain recombines TRBV4-2 with TRBJ2-1; the match to TRBD2 covers 8 bases. CDR1 is LGHNA and CDR2 is YNFKEQ in the germline V gene. There are 16 residues in the CDR3. Germline trimming cut 6 bases from V and 0 bases from J; bases unmatched to any gene: 7. Here the CDR3 reads CASRAGGGVSYNEQFF. The CDR3 region has the DNA TGTGCCAGCAGGGCGGGAGGAGGGGTCTCCTACAATGAGCAGTTCTTC.

This clonotype was seen only a few times. The genes are TRBV18 and TRBJ2-2; 9 positions agree with TRBD2. Germline lookup yields CDR1 KGHSH and CDR2 LQKENI. This CDR3 is 18 amino acids long. The V gene end was trimmed by 3 bases and the J gene end by 6 bases; junction bases not matched to a gene: 14. This CDR3 is CASSPFSLGGRDAGELFF. The CDR3 nucleotides are TGTGCCAGCTCACCCTTCTCCCTCGGCGGGAGGGACGCCGGGGAGCTGTTTTTT.